Many counts were recorded for the clone carrying this T cell receptor beta chain. Its antigen is currently unknown. TCRdb re-called the RACE reads with MiXCR, one entry per CDR3 protein. This sample has fewer than 500,000 distinct CDR3 sequences; about 4.8% occur once, and the top ten carry over 2%. This specimen comes from a study of human T cells and chemical hapten exposure. Study-level information: Patients received weekly diphenylcyclopropenone doses to the scalp throughout the approximately 23-week study. Points from the study as a whole: DPC sensitization left the count of TCRs above 1 in 1000 unchanged. Expanded TCRs made up significantly more big CDR3 similarity clusters than controls did.

The V segment lost 5 bases and the J segment 4 bases; nucleotides outside the gene matches: 20. Germline assignment: CDR1 SGHTA and CDR2 FQGNSA. There are 18 residues in the CDR3. Sample time point: patch test 1, 2 weeks after DPC sensitization. Treatment meaning: therapeutic diphenylcyclopropenone sensitization with weekly scalp DPC. The chain links TRBV7-2 to TRBJ2-7, with TRBD1 identical over 7 bases. This clonotype originated in a woman aged 45-65 years with alopecia areata. Some clones in this sample may be carry-over from other donors' samples. The sequenced sample was whole blood, obtained in connection with sensitization to the hapten diphenylcyclopropenone (DPC). Written as DNA, the CDR3 is TGTGCCAGCAGCCTCAGCCCACAGACAGGGCCACTCGGGTACGAGCAGTACTTC. Translating gives CASSLSPQTGPLGYEQYF.